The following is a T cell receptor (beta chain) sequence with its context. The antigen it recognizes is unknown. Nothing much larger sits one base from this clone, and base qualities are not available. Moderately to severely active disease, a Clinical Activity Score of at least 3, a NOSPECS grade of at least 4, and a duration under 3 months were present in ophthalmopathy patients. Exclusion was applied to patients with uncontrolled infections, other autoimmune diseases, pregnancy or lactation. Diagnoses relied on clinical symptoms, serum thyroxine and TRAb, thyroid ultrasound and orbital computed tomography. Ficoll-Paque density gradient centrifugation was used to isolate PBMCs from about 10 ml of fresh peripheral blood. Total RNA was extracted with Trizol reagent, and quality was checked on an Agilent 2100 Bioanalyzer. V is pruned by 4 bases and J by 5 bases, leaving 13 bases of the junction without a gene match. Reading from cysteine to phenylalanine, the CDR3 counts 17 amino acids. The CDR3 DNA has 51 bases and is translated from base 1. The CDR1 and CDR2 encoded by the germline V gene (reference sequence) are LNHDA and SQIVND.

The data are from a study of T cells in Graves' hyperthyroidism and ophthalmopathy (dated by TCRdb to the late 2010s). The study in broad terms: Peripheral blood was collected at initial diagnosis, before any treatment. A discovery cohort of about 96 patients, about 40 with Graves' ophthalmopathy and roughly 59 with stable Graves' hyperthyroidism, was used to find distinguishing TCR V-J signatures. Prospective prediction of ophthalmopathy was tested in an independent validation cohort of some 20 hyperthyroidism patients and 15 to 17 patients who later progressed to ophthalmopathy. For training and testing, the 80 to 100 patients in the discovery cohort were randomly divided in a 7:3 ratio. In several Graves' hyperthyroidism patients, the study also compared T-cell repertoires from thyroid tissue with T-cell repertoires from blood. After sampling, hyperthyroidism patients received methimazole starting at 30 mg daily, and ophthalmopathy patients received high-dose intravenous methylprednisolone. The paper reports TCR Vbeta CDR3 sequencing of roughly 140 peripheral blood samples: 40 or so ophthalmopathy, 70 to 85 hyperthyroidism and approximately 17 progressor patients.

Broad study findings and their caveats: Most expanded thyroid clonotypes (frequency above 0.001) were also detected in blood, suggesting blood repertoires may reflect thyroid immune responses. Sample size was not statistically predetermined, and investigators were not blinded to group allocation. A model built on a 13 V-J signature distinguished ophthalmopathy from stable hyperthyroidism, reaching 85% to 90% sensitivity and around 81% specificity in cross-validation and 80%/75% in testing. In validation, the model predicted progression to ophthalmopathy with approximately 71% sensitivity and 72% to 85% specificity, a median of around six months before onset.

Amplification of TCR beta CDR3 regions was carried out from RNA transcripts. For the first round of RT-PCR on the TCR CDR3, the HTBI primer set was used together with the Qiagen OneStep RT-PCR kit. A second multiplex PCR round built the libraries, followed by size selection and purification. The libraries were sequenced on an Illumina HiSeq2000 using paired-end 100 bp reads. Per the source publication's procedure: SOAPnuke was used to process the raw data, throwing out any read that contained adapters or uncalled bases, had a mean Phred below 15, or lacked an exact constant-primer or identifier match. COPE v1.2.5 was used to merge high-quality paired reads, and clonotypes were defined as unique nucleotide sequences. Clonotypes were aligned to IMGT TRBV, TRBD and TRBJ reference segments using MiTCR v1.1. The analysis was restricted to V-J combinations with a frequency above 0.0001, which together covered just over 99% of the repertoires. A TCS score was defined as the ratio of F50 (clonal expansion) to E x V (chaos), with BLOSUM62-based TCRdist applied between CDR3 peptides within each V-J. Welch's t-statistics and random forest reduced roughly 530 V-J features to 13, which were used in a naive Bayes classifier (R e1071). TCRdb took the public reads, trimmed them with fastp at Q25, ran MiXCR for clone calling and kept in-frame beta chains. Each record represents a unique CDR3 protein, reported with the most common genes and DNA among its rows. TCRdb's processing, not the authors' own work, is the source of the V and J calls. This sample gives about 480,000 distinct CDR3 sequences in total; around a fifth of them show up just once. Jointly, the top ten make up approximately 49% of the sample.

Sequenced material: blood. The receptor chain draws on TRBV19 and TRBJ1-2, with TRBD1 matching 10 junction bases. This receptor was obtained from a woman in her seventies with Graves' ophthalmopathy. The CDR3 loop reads CASSNWATGTGDYGYTF. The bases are TGTGCCAGTAGTAATTGGGCAACCGGGACAGGGGATTATGGCTACACCTTC.